Here is one T cell receptor beta chain with its context. This sample is drawn from a study of blood T cell repertoires in COVID-19. The overall study: Acute-phase and convalescent COVID-19 samples originated in the United States, Italy and Spain. In each case, the material was cDNA or gDNA derived from T cells, B-cell-depleted T cells, or PBMCs.

Germline CDR1 SGHDN, CDR2 FVKESK. The CDR3 runs 16 residues. The junction had 4 bases not matched to a gene; V was cut back by 1 base and J by 1 base. Authors' methods: Estimated nucleated cell counts came from reference gene primer amplification. This table comes from immunoSEQ multiplex PCR, and its TCRdb copy is limited to in-frame clones, with some not included. For V, J and clone size, that table is used; D and trimming come from the DNA. Seen here are roughly 67,000 clones, about 86% observed once, and the top ten hold roughly 4%. The sequenced sample was peripheral blood. The chain employs TRBV14 and TRBJ2-4; 7 bases agree with TRBD2. This clonotype originated in a man between 45 and 60 years old with active COVID-19. The CDR3 protein is CASSQVDGRAKNIQYF. As DNA, the CDR3 is TGTGCCAGCAGCCAAGTCGACGGGAGGGCCAAAAACATTCAGTACTTC.